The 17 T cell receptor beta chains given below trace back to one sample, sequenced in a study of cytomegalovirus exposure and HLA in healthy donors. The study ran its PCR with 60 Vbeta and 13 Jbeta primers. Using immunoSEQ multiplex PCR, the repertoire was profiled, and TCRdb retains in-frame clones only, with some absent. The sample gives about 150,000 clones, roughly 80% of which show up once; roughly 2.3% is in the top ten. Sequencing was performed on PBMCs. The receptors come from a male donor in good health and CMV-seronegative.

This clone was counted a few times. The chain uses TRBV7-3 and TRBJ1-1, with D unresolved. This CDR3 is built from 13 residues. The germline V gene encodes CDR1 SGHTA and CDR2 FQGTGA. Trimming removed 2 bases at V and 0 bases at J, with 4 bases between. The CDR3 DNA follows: TGTGCCAGCAGCTTATCCGTGAACACTGAAGCTTTCTTT. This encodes CASSLSVNTEAFF.

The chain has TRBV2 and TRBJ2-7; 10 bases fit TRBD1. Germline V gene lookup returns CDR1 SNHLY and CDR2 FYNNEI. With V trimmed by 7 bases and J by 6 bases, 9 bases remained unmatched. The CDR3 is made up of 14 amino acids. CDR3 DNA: TGTGCCAGCAATACCGGGACAGGGGTAGGCGAGCAGTACTTC. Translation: CASNTGTGVGEQYF.

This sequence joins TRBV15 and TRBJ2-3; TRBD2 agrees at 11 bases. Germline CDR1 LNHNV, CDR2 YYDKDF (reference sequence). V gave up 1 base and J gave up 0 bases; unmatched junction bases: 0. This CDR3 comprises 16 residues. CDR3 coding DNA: TGTGCCACCAGCAGAGGACTAGCGGGGAGCACAGATACGCAGTATTTT. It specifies CATSRGLAGSTDTQYF.

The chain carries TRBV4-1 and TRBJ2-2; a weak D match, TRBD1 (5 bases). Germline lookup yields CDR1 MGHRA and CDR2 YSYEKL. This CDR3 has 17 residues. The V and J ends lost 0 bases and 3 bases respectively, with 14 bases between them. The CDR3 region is CASSQDRVSSYTGELFF. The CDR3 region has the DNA TGCGCCAGCAGCCAAGACAGGGTCTCGTCGTACACCGGGGAGCTGTTTTTT.

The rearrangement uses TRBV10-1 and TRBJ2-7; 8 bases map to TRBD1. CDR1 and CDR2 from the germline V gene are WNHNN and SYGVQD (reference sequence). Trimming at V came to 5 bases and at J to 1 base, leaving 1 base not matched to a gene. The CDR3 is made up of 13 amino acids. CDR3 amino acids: CASSRTGSYEQYF. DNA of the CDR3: TGCGCCAGCAGTAGGACAGGGTCCTACGAGCAGTACTTC.

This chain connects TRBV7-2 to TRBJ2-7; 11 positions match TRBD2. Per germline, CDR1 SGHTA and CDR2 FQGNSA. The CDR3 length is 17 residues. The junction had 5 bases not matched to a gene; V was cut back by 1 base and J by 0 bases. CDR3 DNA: TGTGCCAGCAGCTTAGTCGTCGGACTAGCGGGCTCCTACGAGCAGTACTTC. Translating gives CASSLVVGLAGSYEQYF.

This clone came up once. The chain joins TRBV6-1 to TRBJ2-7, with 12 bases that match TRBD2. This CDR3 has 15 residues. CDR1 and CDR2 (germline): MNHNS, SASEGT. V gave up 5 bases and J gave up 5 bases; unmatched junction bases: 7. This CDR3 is CASSPRLAGAHEQYF. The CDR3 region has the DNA TGTGCCAGCAGTCCCCGACTAGCGGGGGCCCACGAGCAGTACTTC.

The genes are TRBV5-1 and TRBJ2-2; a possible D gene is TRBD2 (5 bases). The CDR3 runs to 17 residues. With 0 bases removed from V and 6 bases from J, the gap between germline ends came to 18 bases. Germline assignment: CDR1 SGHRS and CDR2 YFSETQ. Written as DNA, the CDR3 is TGCGCCAGCAGCTTGGGGTTAAGAGGGATGAGCTCCGGGGAGCTGTTTTTT. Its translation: CASSLGLRGMSSGELFF.

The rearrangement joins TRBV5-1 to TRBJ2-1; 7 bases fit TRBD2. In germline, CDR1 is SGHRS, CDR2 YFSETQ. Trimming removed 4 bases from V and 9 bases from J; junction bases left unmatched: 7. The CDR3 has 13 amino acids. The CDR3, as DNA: TGCGCCAGCAGCCCCGATGGGGAGGGTGAGCAGTTCTTC. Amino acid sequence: CASSPDGEGEQFF. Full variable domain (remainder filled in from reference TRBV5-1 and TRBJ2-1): KAGVTQTPRYLIKTRGQQVTLSCSPISGHRSVSWYQQTPGQGLQFLFEYFSETQRNKGNFPGRFSGRQFSNSRSEMNVSTLELGDSALYLCASSPDGEGEQFFGPGTRLTVL.

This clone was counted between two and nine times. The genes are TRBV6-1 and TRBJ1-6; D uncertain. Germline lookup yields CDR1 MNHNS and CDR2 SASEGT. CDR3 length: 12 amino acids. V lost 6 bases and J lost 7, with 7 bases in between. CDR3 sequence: CASRGGNSPLHF. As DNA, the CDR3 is TGTGCCAGCAGGGGAGGAAATTCACCCCTCCACTTT.

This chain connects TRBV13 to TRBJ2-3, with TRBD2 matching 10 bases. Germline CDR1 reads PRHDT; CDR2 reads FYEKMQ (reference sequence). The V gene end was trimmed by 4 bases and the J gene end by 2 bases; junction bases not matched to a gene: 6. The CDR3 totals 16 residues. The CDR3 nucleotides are TGTGCCAGCAGCTCCCGGACTAGCGGACACACAGATACGCAGTATTTT. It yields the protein CASSSRTSGHTDTQYF.

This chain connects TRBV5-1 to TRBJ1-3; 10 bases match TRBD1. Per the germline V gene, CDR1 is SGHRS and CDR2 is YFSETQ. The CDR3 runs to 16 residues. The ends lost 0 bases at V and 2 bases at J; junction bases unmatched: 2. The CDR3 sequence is CASSLVGQGTGNTIYF. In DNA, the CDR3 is TGCGCCAGCAGCTTGGTGGGACAGGGGACTGGAAACACCATATATTTT.

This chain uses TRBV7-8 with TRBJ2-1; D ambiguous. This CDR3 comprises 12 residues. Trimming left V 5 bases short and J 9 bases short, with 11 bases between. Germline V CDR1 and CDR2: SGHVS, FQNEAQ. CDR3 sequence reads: CASSPSSSEQFF. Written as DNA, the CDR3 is TGTGCCAGCAGCCCTTCTTCCTCTGAGCAGTTCTTC.

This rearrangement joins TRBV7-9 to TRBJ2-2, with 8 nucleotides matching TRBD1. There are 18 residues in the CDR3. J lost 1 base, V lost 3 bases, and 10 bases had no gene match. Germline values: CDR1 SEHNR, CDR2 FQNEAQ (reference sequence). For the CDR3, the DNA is TGTGCCAGCAGCTTCCAACGGAGGGGACAGGAGAACACCGGGGAGCTGTTTTTT. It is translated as CASSFQRRGQENTGELFF.

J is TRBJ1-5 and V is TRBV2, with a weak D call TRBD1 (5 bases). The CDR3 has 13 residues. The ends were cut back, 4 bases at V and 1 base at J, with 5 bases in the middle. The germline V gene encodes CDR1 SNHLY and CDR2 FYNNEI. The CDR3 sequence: CASSGQSNQPQHF. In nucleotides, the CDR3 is TGTGCCAGCAGTGGACAGAGCAATCAGCCCCAGCATTTT. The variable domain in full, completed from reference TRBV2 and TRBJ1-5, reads EPEVTQTPSHQVTQMGQEVILRCVPISNHLYFYWYRQILGQKVEFLVSFYNNEISEKSEIFDDQFSVERPDGSNFTLKIRSTKLEDSAMYFCASSGQSNQPQHFGDGTRLSIL.

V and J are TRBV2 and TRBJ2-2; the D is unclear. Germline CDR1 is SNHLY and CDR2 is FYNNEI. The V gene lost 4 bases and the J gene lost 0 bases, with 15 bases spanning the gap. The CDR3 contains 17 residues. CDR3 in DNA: TGTGCCAGCAGTGCTACCAGGTTCCTTTCGAACACCGGGGAGCTGTTTTTT. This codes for CASSATRFLSNTGELFF. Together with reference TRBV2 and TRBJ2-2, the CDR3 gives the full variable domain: EPEVTQTPSHQVTQMGQEVILRCVPISNHLYFYWYRQILGQKVEFLVSFYNNEISEKSEIFDDQFSVERPDGSNFTLKIRSTKLEDSAMYFCASSATRFLSNTGELFFGEGSRLTVL.

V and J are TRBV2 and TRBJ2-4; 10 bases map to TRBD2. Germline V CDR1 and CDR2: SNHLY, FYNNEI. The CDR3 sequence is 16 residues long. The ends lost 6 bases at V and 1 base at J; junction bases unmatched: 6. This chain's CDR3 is CASSDPGLAAKNIQYF. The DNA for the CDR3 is TGTGCCAGCAGCGATCCGGGACTAGCGGCCAAAAACATTCAGTACTTC.